The next 12 T cell receptor beta chains were all read from a single sample in a study of blood T cell repertoires in COVID-19. Libraries were prepared by immunoSEQ multiplex PCR; TCRdb keeps only in-frame clonotypes and omits some of them. Of 150,000 to 190,000 clones in the sample, more than 75% were seen once. The specimen sequenced was peripheral blood. Every receptor here comes from a woman in her sixties with COVID-19, enrolled during active disease.

V and J are TRBV19 and TRBJ1-1; D is undetermined. Per germline, CDR1 LNHDA and CDR2 SQIVND (reference sequence). V lost 7 bases, J lost 2 bases, and 11 bases lay in between. The CDR3 has 13 amino acids. The CDR3 reads CASIDTTNTEAFF. The CDR3 DNA is TGTGCCAGTATCGACACCACTAACACTGAAGCTTTCTTT.

V is TRBV6-6 and J is TRBJ2-5; 9 bases are shared with TRBD2. The junction had 6 bases not matched to a gene; V was cut back by 5 bases and J by 5 bases. This CDR3 has 14 amino acids. Germline loops: CDR1 MNHNY, CDR2 SVGAGI (reference sequence). CDR3 bases: TGTGCCAGCAGTCGCGGGGGGGCGAGGGAGACCCAGTACTTC. Translating it yields CASSRGGARETQYF.

This rearrangement joins TRBV5-1 to TRBJ2-3; 11 nucleotides align to TRBD2. This CDR3 comprises 15 residues. Germline V gene lookup returns CDR1 SGHRS and CDR2 YFSETQ. Unmatched junction bases numbered 8, after V lost 6 bases and J lost 5 bases. The DNA for the CDR3 is TGCGCCAGCATGGTCGGGACTAGCGGAGGAGATACGCAGTATTTT. Translated, it gives CASMVGTSGGDTQYF.

The chain has TRBV7-2 and TRBJ2-5; 7 bases are a match to TRBD1. CDR1 and CDR2 from the germline V gene are SGHTA and FQGNSA. The trim removed 1 base at V and 5 bases at J, leaving 1 base unmatched. The CDR3 consists of 13 residues. The CDR3 is CASSLVQGETQYF. Written as DNA, the CDR3 is TGTGCCAGCAGCTTAGTACAGGGGGAGACCCAGTACTTC.

V gene TRBV10-3 combines with J gene TRBJ1-1; 8 nucleotides match TRBD1. CDR1 is ENHRY and CDR2 is SYGVKD in the germline V gene. Trimming took 3 bases from V and 8 from J; bases not matched to a gene: 11. This CDR3 spans 15 amino acids. CDR3: CAISEDNSRGREAFF. The CDR3 coding sequence is TGTGCCATCAGTGAAGACAACAGCAGGGGGCGCGAAGCTTTCTTT.

This sequence joins TRBV10-2 and TRBJ2-3; maybe TRBD2 (6 bases). The germline V gene encodes CDR1 WSHSY and CDR2 SAAADI. CDR3 length: 15 amino acids. V lost 9 bases and J lost 0, with 16 bases in between. CDR3 in amino acids: CASSVGLGSTDTQYF. The CDR3, as DNA: TGCGCCAGTTCGGTGGGACTCGGTAGCACAGATACGCAGTATTTT.

The rearrangement uses TRBV5-1 and TRBJ1-4; D uncertain. Looked up from germline, CDR1 is SGHRS and CDR2 is YFSETQ. The CDR3 is 14 amino acids. The germline V and J ends were trimmed by 4 bases and 8 bases, with 15 bases remaining between them. As DNA, the CDR3 is TGCGCCAGCAGCGTGGACCTCGGGAGGGAAAAACTGTTTTTT. It yields the protein CASSVDLGREKLFF.

This chain joins TRBV12-5 and TRBJ1-2; 8 positions match TRBD1. The germline gives CDR1 LGHNT, CDR2 FRNRAP. The V and J ends lost 6 bases and 7 bases, in that order; junction bases with no gene match: 16. The CDR3 has 16 residues. The CDR3 protein is CASGQGGPTQLAGYTF. CDR3 nucleotides: TGTGCTAGTGGACAGGGGGGCCCCACACAGCTGGCTGGCTACACCTTC.

There are a few counts of this clone. The chain uses TRBV25-1 and TRBJ1-2; no firm D call. The CDR3 consists of 14 residues. Germline V CDR1 and CDR2: MGHDK, SYGVNS. Between the trimmed V and J ends, which lost 5 bases and 4 bases, there was a span of 14 bases. DNA for the CDR3: TGTGCCAGCAGTTCTCGAGGGAGCCTCTATGGCTACACCTTC. This encodes CASSSRGSLYGYTF.

V is TRBV9 and J is TRBJ1-1; possibly TRBD1 for D (5 bases). Trimming cost V 3 bases and J 0 bases, with 12 bases left between them. Germline V lookup: CDR1 SGDLS, CDR2 YYNGEE. CDR3 length: 15 residues. CDR3 sequence (DNA): TGTGCCAGCAGCGACGAGGGACTGATGAACACTGAAGCTTTCTTT. Its translation: CASSDEGLMNTEAFF.

The chain links TRBV6-5 to TRBJ1-1; the match to TRBD1 covers 9 bases. The CDR3 loop spans 14 amino acids. Trimming cost V 4 bases and J 5 bases; bases outside gene matches: 5. Looked up from germline, CDR1 is MNHEY and CDR2 is SVGAGI. CDR3 protein: CASSSRTGETEAFF. CDR3 sequence (DNA): TGTGCCAGCAGTTCCCGGACAGGGGAAACTGAAGCTTTCTTT.

The chain has TRBV5-1 and TRBJ2-4, with 14 bases matching TRBD2. V dropped 4 bases and J dropped 6; count of bases not matched to a gene: 9. Germline CDR1 SGHRS, CDR2 YFSETQ. The CDR3 contains 17 residues. The CDR3 DNA reads as TGCGCCAGCAGCAACGGGACTAGCGGGAGTTCTAGAAACATTCAGTACTTC. It is translated as CASSNGTSGSSRNIQYF.